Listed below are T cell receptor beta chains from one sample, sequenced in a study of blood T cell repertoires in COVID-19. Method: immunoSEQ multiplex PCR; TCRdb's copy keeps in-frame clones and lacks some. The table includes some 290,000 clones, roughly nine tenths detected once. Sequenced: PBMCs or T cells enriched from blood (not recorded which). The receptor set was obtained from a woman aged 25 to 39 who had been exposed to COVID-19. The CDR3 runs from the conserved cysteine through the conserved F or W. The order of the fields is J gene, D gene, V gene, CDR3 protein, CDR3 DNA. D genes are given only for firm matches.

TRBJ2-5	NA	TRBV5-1	CASSPAGETQYF	TGCGCCAGCAGCCCGGCGGGGGAGACCCAGTACTTC
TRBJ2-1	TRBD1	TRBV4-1	CASRGTGGYNEQFF	TGCGCCAGCAGGGGGACAGGGGGCTACAATGAGCAGTTCTTC
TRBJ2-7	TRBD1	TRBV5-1	CASSPGTGFGEQYF	TGCGCCAGCAGCCCCGGGACAGGGTTCGGCGAGCAGTACTTC
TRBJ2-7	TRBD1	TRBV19	CASSTVDRGSYEQYF	TGTGCCAGTAGTACGGTCGACAGGGGTTCCTACGAGCAGTACTTC
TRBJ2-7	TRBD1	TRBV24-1	CATSDPGQGRVYEQYF	TGTGCCACCAGTGATCCTGGACAGGGAAGGGTCTACGAGCAGTACTTC
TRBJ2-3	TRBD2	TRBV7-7	CASSPGLAGVDTQYF	TGTGCCAGCAGCCCCGGACTAGCGGGGGTAGATACGCAGTATTTT
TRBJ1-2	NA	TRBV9	CASSVVGASYGYTF	TGTGCCAGCAGCGTAGTGGGGGCCAGCTATGGCTACACCTTC
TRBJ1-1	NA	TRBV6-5	CASSYSQGMNTEAFF	TGTGCCAGCAGTTACTCTCAGGGAATGAACACTGAAGCTTTCTTT
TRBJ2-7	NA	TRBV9	CASSPGATILSYEQYF	TGTGCCAGCAGCCCCGGAGCCACTATTCTCTCCTACGAGCAGTACTTC
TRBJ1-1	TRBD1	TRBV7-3	CASSLGTVNTEAFF	TGTGCCAGCAGCTTAGGGACAGTGAACACTGAAGCTTTCTTT
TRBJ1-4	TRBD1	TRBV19	CASRKGQGSFF	TGTGCCAGTAGGAAGGGACAGGGATCGTTTTTT
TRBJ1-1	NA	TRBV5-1	CASSSYEGYTEAFF	TGCGCCAGCAGCTCTTATGAGGGTTACACTGAAGCTTTCTTT
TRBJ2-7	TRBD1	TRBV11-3	CASSLEGTGAYEQYF	TGTGCCAGCAGCTTAGAGGGAACAGGGGCCTACGAGCAGTACTTC
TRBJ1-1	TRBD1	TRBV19	CASTGGKNTEAFF	TGTGCCAGTACAGGGGGGAAGAACACTGAAGCTTTCTTT
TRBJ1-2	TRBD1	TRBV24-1	CATEGWTGGTIGGGYTF	TGTGCCACCGAAGGGTGGACAGGGGGCACGATTGGCGGTGGCTACACCTTC